This is a list of T cell receptor beta chains from one sample in a study of T-cell reconstitution after alpha-beta-depleted transplantation in children. One entry per CDR3 protein results from TCRdb running MiXCR on the PCR reads. Of hundreds of thousands of distinct CDR3 sequences listed, around 13% are singletons. The sample in question was PBMCs, obtained before TCRalphabeta/CD19-depleted stem cell transplant. The source of these receptors is a girl aged 2 to 9 with congenital amegakaryocytic thrombocytopenia, due to receive a stem cell transplant. Both conserved end residues are trimmed from each CDR3. Each record gives: V gene, J gene, D gene, CDR3 protein. D genes are given only for firm matches.

TRBV29-1,TRBJ1-4,NA,STGESGGSNEKLF
TRBV7-9,TRBJ2-3,TRBD2,ASSDELADNTDTQY
TRBV20-1,TRBJ2-5,TRBD2,SASPQREEVWWRETQY
TRBV7-9,TRBJ2-1,TRBD1,ASSWTGSYNEQF
TRBV5-6,TRBJ2-7,NA,ASSWRGRNAYEQY
TRBV20-1,TRBJ2-7,NA,SAHKKAGEQY
TRBV7-2,TRBJ2-7,TRBD2,ASSTRLLSGREQY
TRBV5-5,TRBJ2-3,NA,ASSQINTQY
TRBV12-3/TRBV12-4,TRBJ1-3,NA,ASSGSFFGNTIY
TRBV28,TRBJ2-7,NA,ASSLLQYEQY
TRBV29-1,TRBJ1-1,NA,SVDRLEGSEAF
TRBV4-1,TRBJ2-2,NA,ASSHTGTPSPGELF
TRBV4-1,TRBJ2-2,NA,ASSQDRGGGAFFGELF
TRBV20-1,TRBJ1-2,TRBD1,SVHRGGYT
TRBV6-1,TRBJ2-7,TRBD2,ASSEGGGSYEQY
TRBV24-1,TRBJ2-1,TRBD1,ATSDQGQGAVNEQF
TRBV10-3,TRBJ2-1,NA,ASEQGPSSYNEQF
TRBV25-1,TRBJ2-1,NA,ASSESPLVDEQF
TRBV29-1,TRBJ2-3,TRBD2,SVPGTSVSLDTQY
TRBV7-2,TRBJ2-7,NA,ASGSGLTYEQY
TRBV7-2,TRBJ1-1,NA,ASSLDAGEAF
TRBV20-1,TRBJ2-1,TRBD2,SAREGGGSISEQF
TRBV5-1,TRBJ2-1,TRBD1,ASSHRDRLVSEQF
TRBV10-3,TRBJ2-1,NA,AISREAGNEQF
TRBV20-1,TRBJ2-2,NA,SARDSLGSGELF
TRBV3-1,TRBJ1-2,NA,ASSQEHSHPYGYT
TRBV6-1,TRBJ2-1,TRBD2,ASSGGLAEYNEQF
TRBV20-1,TRBJ2-4,NA,SAPPDSGAKNIQY
TRBV12-3/TRBV12-4,TRBJ2-2,NA,ASSPDSLSGELF
TRBV12-3/TRBV12-4,TRBJ2-1,TRBD1,ASSRTGGDNEQF
TRBV5-1,TRBJ2-7,NA,ASSPRTVISYEQY
TRBV5-1,TRBJ2-3,NA,ASSLGMAGALQSTDTQY
TRBV5-1,TRBJ2-7,NA,ASSLAMGRAESPEQY
TRBV12-3/TRBV12-4,TRBJ2-1,NA,ASRDPADYYNEQF
TRBV5-6,TRBJ2-1,TRBD2,ASTKGESGRAYNEQF
TRBV5-1,TRBJ2-6,NA,ASSLGGNSGANVLT
TRBV5-1,TRBJ2-1,TRBD2,ASSLVFVGLAGSEQF
TRBV20-1,TRBJ2-3,NA,SAQTDTQY
TRBV6-1,TRBJ2-7,NA,ASSLEGETYEQY
TRBV3-1,TRBJ2-1,TRBD2,ASSQTSRVGEQF
TRBV14,TRBJ2-1,NA,ASSQVFGSSYNEQF
TRBV7-2,TRBJ2-7,TRBD2,ASSLGPSGRTVSYEQY
TRBV28,TRBJ1-5,TRBD1,ASSLARGPVVSNQPQH
TRBV5-1,TRBJ2-4,NA,ASSPTRDIAKNIQY
TRBV20-1,TRBJ2-1,TRBD2,SAPQGRAGANAYDNEQF
TRBV10-3,TRBJ2-2,NA,AISDTGDRDTGELF
TRBV29-1,TRBJ2-4,NA,SVSGGSVDIQY
TRBV28,TRBJ2-7,TRBD1,ASSFLWTGAYEQY
TRBV6-1,TRBJ1-1,NA,ASSEVVVTNTEAF
TRBV12-3/TRBV12-4,TRBJ2-2,NA,ATVVPNTGELF
TRBV27,TRBJ2-1,NA,ASSPLLGSSYNEQF
TRBV5-1,TRBJ2-1,TRBD1,ASNRGNEQF
TRBV6-1,TRBJ2-1,NA,ASSEEGPTAFSDNEQF
TRBV9,TRBJ2-5,TRBD2,ASSVTSGWQETQY
TRBV19,TRBJ2-7,TRBD1,ASSDRQGPYEQY
TRBV10-3,TRBJ2-1,NA,AISDFEPSYNEQF
TRBV20-1,TRBJ1-1,NA,SARGAALEAF